This is a list of T cell receptor beta chains from one sample in a study of cytomegalovirus exposure and HLA in healthy donors. The table came from immunoSEQ multiplex PCR; TCRdb's copy has only in-frame clones and leaves some out. The sample consists of some 160,000 clones, 70% to 80% of them appearing once. Specimen: PBMCs. The origin of the receptors is a man aged 35 to 55 in good health and CMV-seronegative. CDR3s include the opening cysteine and the closing phenylalanine or tryptophan. The order of the fields is D gene, V gene, CDR3 length, clone size, J gene, CDR3 DNA, CDR3 protein. The D gene is left open where the match is weak. Not every row has a clone size; where given, it reads once, few, many or a size class.

TRBD2	TRBV15	16	-	TRBJ2-6	TGTGCCACCTGGGAGGGATCCTACTCTGGGGCCAACGTCCTGACTTTC	CATWEGSYSGANVLTF
-	TRBV2	11	-	TRBJ1-1	TGTGCCAGCCTTCTAGACACTGAAGCTTTCTTT	CASLLDTEAFF
TRBD2	TRBV7-9	17	-	TRBJ2-2	TGTGCCAGCAGCTTGGGACTAGCGGGACTGAACACCGGGGAGCTGTTTTTT	CASSLGLAGLNTGELFF
-	TRBV7-2	17	-	TRBJ1-2	TGTGCCAGCAGCTTAGGGCACAGGGCCATCATGGGGTATGGCTACACCTTC	CASSLGHRAIMGYGYTF
TRBD1	TRBV7-9	15	-	TRBJ2-3	TGTGCCAGCAGCTTAAGGAGGATAGGGACAGGTACGCAGTATTTT	CASSLRRIGTGTQYF
-	TRBV10-3	11	-	TRBJ2-3	TGTGCCATCAGCACAGGGGATACGCAGTATTTT	CAISTGDTQYF
-	TRBV19	14	-	TRBJ1-1	TGTGCCAGTAGTGATCCCGGGACTTTCACTGAAGCTTTCTTT	CASSDPGTFTEAFF
-	TRBV18	14	-	TRBJ1-2	TGTGCCAGCTCACCGGAGAACATTCCCTATGGCTACACCTTC	CASSPENIPYGYTF
-	TRBV10-3	13	-	TRBJ2-3	TGTGCCATCAGTGAAGACAGCCAAGATACGCAGTATTTT	CAISEDSQDTQYF
TRBD2	TRBV30	14	-	TRBJ2-3	TGTGCCTGGAGTGAGGGGCTAGCGGGAAATACGCAGTATTTT	CAWSEGLAGNTQYF
TRBD2	TRBV29-1	14	-	TRBJ2-4	TGCAGCGTTGCTCGGGGGGAGGCCAAAAACAGTCAGTACTTC	CSVARGEAKNSQYF
-	TRBV28	17	-	TRBJ1-3	TGTGCCAGCAGTTTCCCCGGACAGAAACACTCTGGAAACACCATATATTTT	CASSFPGQKHSGNTIYF
TRBD1	TRBV7-6	13	-	TRBJ2-1	TGTGCCAGCAGCTACCGGGACAGCAATGAGCAGTTCTTC	CASSYRDSNEQFF
TRBD2	TRBV18	15	-	TRBJ2-7	TGTGCCAGCTCATCCGGGACTAGCGGCTCCTACGAGCAGTACTTC	CASSSGTSGSYEQYF
-	TRBV2	12	once	TRBJ2-7	TGTGCCAGCAGCGGGAAGGAATACGAGCAGTACTTC	CASSGKEYEQYF
TRBD2	TRBV7-3	16	-	TRBJ2-1	TGTGCCAGCAGCTTGACAGCGGGAGGAATTGTCGATGAGCAGTTCTTC	CASSLTAGGIVDEQFF
-	TRBV28	14	-	TRBJ1-2	TGTGCCAGCAGTTTACGGGGGGGTGAATATGGCTACACCTTC	CASSLRGGEYGYTF
TRBD1	TRBV15	15	-	TRBJ1-5	TGTGCCACCAGCGCTCGACAGGGAAATGATCAGCCCCAGCATTTT	CATSARQGNDQPQHF
-	TRBV10-3	14	-	TRBJ1-3	TGTGCCATCAGTGAGTACAGGGAAGGAAACACCATATATTTT	CAISEYREGNTIYF
-	TRBV7-2	14	once	TRBJ1-4	TGTGCCAGCAGCTTGGAATACAGGGCTGAAAAACTGTTTTTT	CASSLEYRAEKLFF
-	TRBV18	17	few	TRBJ1-1	TGTGCCAGCTCACCACTTGCGGGGGAACAAAGGGACACTGAAGCTTTCTTT	CASSPLAGEQRDTEAFF
-	TRBV27	18	-	TRBJ2-7	TGTGCCAGCAGTTTCCAAATCCCGACTAGACAAGAGAGGGGCGAGCAGTACTTC	CASSFQIPTRQERGEQYF
TRBD1	TRBV7-9	19	-	TRBJ2-7	TGTTCCAGCAGCCGAGCCGAGACGTGGACAGGGCCCCTTTCCTACGAGCAGTACTTC	CSSSRAETWTGPLSYEQYF
-	TRBV30	16	-	TRBJ1-1	TGTGCCTGGAGTCGCCTGTGGGGGGGGCAGAACACTGAAGCTTTCTTT	CAWSRLWGGQNTEAFF
-	TRBV5-4	13	-	TRBJ1-2	TGTGCCAGCAGCTTGGTCTCTTCGTCGGGGTTACTCTTC	CASSLVSSSGLLF
-	TRBV5-1	14	-	TRBJ2-4	TGCGCCAGCAGCATTGGGCTAGCCAAAAACAGTCAGTACTTC	CASSIGLAKNSQYF
-	TRBV30	12	once	TRBJ2-5	TGTGCCTGGGGAGGGTTCCAAGAGACCCAGTACTTC	CAWGGFQETQYF
-	TRBV28	13	-	TRBJ2-5	TGTGCCAGCAGTTTGGACATTGAAGAGACCCAGTACTTC	CASSLDIEETQYF
-	TRBV21-1	17	-	TRBJ2-3	TGTGCCAGCAGGAAAAGTGGCGGACAGGGGAGCACAGATACGCAGTATTTT	CASRKSGGQGSTDTQYF
TRBD2	TRBV30	16	-	TRBJ2-1	TGTGCCTGGAGAAGGACTAGCGGGGGCTCCTACAATGAGCAGTTCTTC	CAWRRTSGGSYNEQFF
TRBD1	TRBV27	14	few	TRBJ1-1	TGTGCCAGCAGTCACCGACAGGGTGGGACTGAAGCTTTCTTT	CASSHRQGGTEAFF
TRBD2	TRBV5-6	15	-	TRBJ2-2	TGTGCCAGCGCCGGGGGGGGCTTAAACACCGGGGAGCTGTTTTTT	CASAGGGLNTGELFF
TRBD1	TRBV5-4	14	-	TRBJ1-2	TGTGCCAGCAGCGGGGACAGGGCGCCGGGGGGCTACACCTTC	CASSGDRAPGGYTF
-	TRBV5-1	15	-	TRBJ2-4	TGCGCCAGCAGCCTGGCTGGCTTAGCCAAAAACATTCAGTACTTC	CASSLAGLAKNIQYF
-	TRBV6-4	13	-	TRBJ1-5	TGTGCCAGCAGCCCAAGGGAGAATCAGCCCCAGCATTTT	CASSPRENQPQHF
-	TRBV4-1	15	-	TRBJ1-1	TGCGCCAGCAGCCAAGCGGACACTGGAAACACTGAAGCTTTCTTT	CASSQADTGNTEAFF
TRBD1	TRBV29-1	14	-	TRBJ1-2	TGCAGCGTTAGCCGGGACAGGGTTAGCTATGGCTACACCTTC	CSVSRDRVSYGYTF
-	TRBV28	15	few	TRBJ1-4	TGTGCCAGCAGCCTAGACAGTGCAACTAATGAAAAACTGTTTTTT	CASSLDSATNEKLFF
TRBD1	TRBV5-6	14	-	TRBJ1-4	TGTGCCAGCAGCTTTGGACAGGGAGGAGAAAAACTGTTTTTT	CASSFGQGGEKLFF
TRBD1	TRBV5-1	16	-	TRBJ2-7	TGCGCCAGCAGCCCCCTGCTCAGGCAGGGGGCCTACGAGCAGTACTTC	CASSPLLRQGAYEQYF
-	TRBV18	13	-	TRBJ2-2	TGTGCCAGCTCACAAGAGGGGGTCGGGGAGCTGTTTTTT	CASSQEGVGELFF
-	TRBV5-6	15	-	TRBJ2-2	TGTGCCAGCAGCTTGGGACTACCCAACACCGGGGAGCTGTTTTTT	CASSLGLPNTGELFF
TRBD1	TRBV5-4	13	few	TRBJ2-7	TGTGCCAGCAGCACGGACAGGGGGCGGGAGCAGTACTTC	CASSTDRGREQYF
TRBD2	TRBV27	16	-	TRBJ2-2	TGTGCCAGCAGCAATACCCGGGACGGGAGGACCGGGGAGCTGTTTTTT	CASSNTRDGRTGELFF
-	TRBV5-1	14	-	TRBJ2-3	TGCGCCAGCAGCTTTACATCTAGCACAGATACGCAGTATTTT	CASSFTSSTDTQYF
-	TRBV5-1	14	-	TRBJ2-1	TGCGCCAGCAGCTTGGTAGAGCCCTACAATGAGCAGTTCTTC	CASSLVEPYNEQFF
-	TRBV27	15	-	TRBJ1-1	TGTGCCAGCAGTCTTGGGACTTTTCCACCCACTGAAGCTTTCTTT	CASSLGTFPPTEAFF
TRBD2	TRBV28	16	once	TRBJ2-7	TGTGCCAGCAGTTCCCTTAGCGGGAGGGTGGTCTACGAGCAGTACTTC	CASSSLSGRVVYEQYF
-	TRBV30	13	-	TRBJ1-5	TGTGCCTGGGATGGAGATAGCAATCAGCCCCAGCATTTT	CAWDGDSNQPQHF
TRBD2	TRBV5-1	17	-	TRBJ2-4	TGCGCCAGCAGCTTTTGGGGTAGCGGGGAAGGGGAAAACATTCAGTACTTC	CASSFWGSGEGENIQYF
TRBD1	TRBV11-1	18	-	TRBJ2-7	TGTGCCAGCAGCTTAACCGTCGGCGGGACAGGCGAGACCTACGAGCAGTACTTC	CASSLTVGGTGETYEQYF
-	TRBV30	12	-	TRBJ1-2	TGTGCCTGGAGGGGGGACTCAGGGGGCTACACCTTC	CAWRGDSGGYTF
-	TRBV27	15	-	TRBJ1-3	TGTGCCAGCAGTTTATCCCAGTCGCTGGGAAACACCATATATTTT	CASSLSQSLGNTIYF